Each of the 24 T cell receptor beta chains below was sequenced from the same sample in a study of lymphopenia after photon versus proton radiotherapy. Repertoires were generated with immunoSEQ multiplex PCR, while TCRdb's copy carries only in-frame clones and drops some. This table has 77,000 or so clones, around 88% appearing once. The specimen was peripheral blood, collected from a patient treated with proton-based radiotherapy. These TCRs come from a man in his 60s with pancreatic cancer.

J is TRBJ2-3 and V is TRBV2; D tentatively reads TRBD1 or TRBD2 (6 bases each). The V and J ends lost 8 bases and 0 bases respectively, with 15 bases between them. CDR3 length: 15 amino acids. CDR1 is SNHLY and CDR2 is FYNNEI in the germline V gene. CDR3 region: CASVGGHPSTDTQYF. CDR3 bases: TGTGCCAGCGTTGGGGGGCACCCTAGCACAGATACGCAGTATTTT.

The chain has TRBV7-8 and TRBJ2-2, with D maybe TRBD2 (6 bases). Germline values: CDR1 SGHVS, CDR2 FQNEAQ. The CDR3 spans 17 residues. V lost 1 base and J 4 bases, leaving 16 bases between the germline ends. DNA of the CDR3: TGTGCCAGCAGCTTAGTTCCAGGAGGGCCAGGCACCGGGGAGCTGTTTTTT. This sequence encodes CASSLVPGGPGTGELFF.

The chain has TRBV27 and TRBJ2-1; D uncertain. Germline CDR1 reads MNHEY; CDR2 reads SMNVEV (reference sequence). The CDR3 spans 15 residues. Trimming shortened V by 6 bases and J by 4 bases, and 16 bases separated the two germline ends. The CDR3 here is CASRHDLNRYNEQFF. The DNA for the CDR3 is TGTGCCAGCAGGCACGACTTAAACCGGTACAATGAGCAGTTCTTC.

The rearrangement uses TRBV4-3 and TRBJ2-4; tentative D call: TRBD1 (6 bases). Looked up from germline, CDR1 is LGHNA and CDR2 is YSLEER. V was cut by 3 bases and J by 9 bases, with 15 bases left in between. The CDR3 is 14 amino acids. CDR3 in amino acids: CASSQGTPPAIQYF. In DNA, the CDR3 is TGCGCCAGCAGCCAGGGGACACCCCCCGCCATTCAGTACTTC.

This chain joins TRBV13 and TRBJ1-2; a possible D gene is TRBD1 (5 bases). Germline V gives CDR1 PRHDT, CDR2 FYEKMQ (reference sequence). CDR3 size: 15 residues. Trimming removed 5 bases at V and 7 bases at J, with 20 bases between. The DNA for the CDR3 is TGTGCCAGCAGCCTGAATGGGACCCCAGATACTGGCTACACCTTC. Protein product: CASSLNGTPDTGYTF.

The chain has TRBV6-1 and TRBJ1-5, with D possibly being TRBD1 (5 bases). Germline V lookup: CDR1 MNHNS, CDR2 SASEGT. CDR3 length: 14 amino acids. V was clipped by 3 bases and J by 0 bases, with 6 bases between them. CDR3 DNA sequence: TGTGCCAGCAGTGAGAGGGGTAGCAATCAGCCCCAGCATTTT. Translation gives CASSERGSNQPQHF.

V gene TRBV2 combines with J gene TRBJ2-7; 9 bases match TRBD1. CDR1 and CDR2 (germline): SNHLY, FYNNEI. V trimming: 7 bases; J trimming: 6 bases; junction bases outside the gene matches: 10. The CDR3 is made up of 14 amino acids. The CDR3 spells CASTGGTGSLEQYF. The CDR3 DNA is TGTGCCAGCACCGGCGGGACAGGGAGCCTCGAGCAGTACTTC.

This chain connects TRBV9 to TRBJ2-7; TRBD2 matches 10 bases. With 6 bases clipped from V and 3 bases from J, the junction kept 9 bases outside the gene matches. The CDR3 is 15 residues long. CDR1 SGDLS and CDR2 YYNGEE come from the germline V gene. The CDR3 spells CASTPGSGRVYEQYF. DNA of the CDR3: TGTGCCAGCACCCCCGGCAGCGGGAGGGTCTACGAGCAGTACTTC.

This rearrangement joins TRBV7-8 to TRBJ2-5; D gene unclear. V was clipped by 4 bases and J by 5 bases, with 20 bases between them. The CDR3 has 16 residues. Per germline, CDR1 SGHVS and CDR2 FQNEAQ. CDR3 nucleotide sequence: TGTGCCAGCAGCTCCGCCTTGGGCCTGACGGAGGAGACCCAGTACTTC. This sequence encodes CASSSALGLTEETQYF.

This rearrangement joins TRBV7-8 to TRBJ1-1, with D perhaps TRBD1 (5 bases). From germline, CDR1 is SGHVS and CDR2 FQNEAQ. The CDR3 contains 14 residues. V shed 5 bases and J shed 4 bases, with 14 bases lying between them. The CDR3 nucleotides read TGTGCCAGCAGCGCTCAGGGTGGGGTCACTGAAGCTTTCTTT. As protein: CASSAQGGVTEAFF.

This clone was found many times. CDR3 region: CAIRGDFGVGDGYTF. The CDR3 DNA follows: TGTGCCATTCGAGGGGACTTTGGAGTAGGGGATGGCTACACCTTC. The rearrangement uses TRBV10-3 and TRBJ1-2; possible D gene TRBD1, 5 bases. Germline CDR1 is ENHRY and CDR2 is SYGVKD. This CDR3 is built from 15 residues. Trimming took off 9 bases at V and 6 bases at J, with 23 bases between the two ends.

This chain connects TRBV5-5 to TRBJ2-3; weak D call: TRBD2 (6 bases). The germline V and J ends were trimmed by 4 bases and 1 base, with 10 bases remaining between them. CDR3 size: 14 residues. The germline gives CDR1 SGHKS, CDR2 YYEKEE (reference sequence). CDR3 nucleotide sequence: TGTGCCAGCAGCCGGGAGTCAGGCACAGATACGCAGTATTTT. This gives the protein CASSRESGTDTQYF.

V gene TRBV6-1 combines with J gene TRBJ1-3, with 8 bases matching TRBD1. V dropped 2 bases and J dropped 0; count of bases not matched to a gene: 0. CDR1 is MNHNS and CDR2 is SASEGT in the germline V gene. The CDR3 runs 15 residues. The CDR3 region is CASSETGGSGNTIYF. The CDR3 DNA sequence: TGTGCCAGCAGTGAAACAGGGGGCTCTGGAAACACCATATATTTT.

The chain couples TRBV27 to TRBJ2-3; D is perhaps TRBD2 (6 bases). The CDR3 length is 14 residues. Germline V gene data show CDR1 as MNHEY and CDR2 as SMNVEV (reference sequence). V gave up 6 bases and J gave up 2 bases, with 12 bases separating them. The CDR3 DNA reads as TGTGCCAGCAGGGTCGGAGGGCTCACAGATACGCAGTATTTT. Its translation is CASRVGGLTDTQYF.

The V gene is TRBV7-8, the J gene TRBJ1-6; perhaps TRBD1 as D (5 bases). CDR1 and CDR2 from the germline V gene are SGHVS and FQNEAQ. Trimming cost V 3 bases and J 5 bases, with 8 bases left between them. CDR3 length equals 14 residues. The CDR3 DNA follows: TGTGCCAGCAGCTTCGGGACGGATAATTCACCCCTCCACTTT. Protein: CASSFGTDNSPLHF.

The gene calls are TRBV6-1 and TRBJ2-3; 11 nucleotides align to TRBD2. Germline CDR1 is MNHNS and CDR2 is SASEGT. V gave up 2 bases and J gave up 6 bases; unmatched junction bases: 16. This CDR3 is 19 amino acids long. CDR3 sequence: CASSEWPLKLAGVTDTQYF. In DNA, the CDR3 is TGTGCCAGCAGTGAATGGCCGCTAAAACTAGCGGGAGTTACCGATACGCAGTATTTT.

The chain recombines TRBV11-2 with TRBJ2-3; 7 bases align to TRBD1. Trimming removed 7 bases from V and 0 bases from J; junction bases left unmatched: 10. Germline V CDR1 and CDR2: SGHAT, FQNNGV. The CDR3 consists of 16 residues. The CDR3 here is CASTRRQGTSTDTQYF. In DNA, the CDR3 is TGTGCCAGCACCAGAAGACAGGGTACTAGCACAGATACGCAGTATTTT.

This clone was seen a few times. The chain combines TRBV11-2 with TRBJ2-7; TRBD2 is a possible D gene (5 bases). The CDR3 length is 12 residues. V was trimmed by 3 bases and J by 6 bases, leaving 9 bases between them. Looked up from germline, CDR1 is SGHAT and CDR2 is FQNNGV. This CDR3 reads CASSFGEREQYF. As DNA, the CDR3 is TGTGCCAGCAGCTTCGGGGAGCGCGAGCAGTACTTC.

This clone appeared once. J is TRBJ2-2 and V is TRBV6-6, with D perhaps matching TRBD2 (5 bases). This CDR3 has 15 residues. V lost 3 bases and J 2 bases, leaving 10 bases between the germline ends. In germline, CDR1 is MNHNY, CDR2 SVGAGI (reference sequence). The CDR3 region has the DNA TGTGCCAGCAGTTATCTCGGGAAAAACACCGGGGAGCTGTTTTTT. Amino acid sequence: CASSYLGKNTGELFF.

The CDR3 is CSVESSGRLNEQFF. DNA of the CDR3: TGCAGCGTTGAATCTAGCGGGAGACTCAATGAGCAGTTCTTC. The chain combines TRBV29-1 with TRBJ2-1, with TRBD2 identical over 10 bases. After removal of 2 bases from V and 6 bases from J, the junction contained 4 bases not matched to a gene. The CDR3 loop spans 14 amino acids. From germline, CDR1 is SQVTM and CDR2 ANQGSEA.

This clone was seen only once. The V call is TRBV2, the J call TRBJ2-2; 14 positions match TRBD2. This CDR3 is 14 amino acids long. The junction had 1 base not matched to a gene; V was cut back by 7 bases and J by 6 bases. Germline CDR1 is SNHLY and CDR2 is FYNNEI. CDR3 region: CASTGLAGAGELFF. CDR3 DNA: TGTGCCAGCACGGGACTAGCGGGGGCCGGGGAGCTGTTTTTT.

This rearrangement joins TRBV7-9 to TRBJ2-2; TRBD1 agrees at 8 bases. Germline trimming cut 5 bases from V and 7 bases from J; bases unmatched to any gene: 9. CDR1 and CDR2 from the germline V gene are SEHNR and FQNEAQ (reference sequence). CDR3 length: 15 residues. The CDR3 sequence: CASSADRERFGELFF. The CDR3 DNA is TGTGCCAGCAGCGCGGACAGGGAGCGTTTCGGGGAGCTGTTTTTT.

This clone was detected only a few times. The chain recombines TRBV13 with TRBJ2-1, with D unclear. V lost 4 bases, J lost 7 bases, and 14 bases lay in between. Germline CDR1 reads PRHDT; CDR2 reads FYEKMQ (reference sequence). The CDR3 consists of 14 residues. CDR3 nucleotides: TGTGCCAGCAGCTATAGTAGGGCCGGGAATGAGCAGTTCTTC. It specifies CASSYSRAGNEQFF.

The chain recombines TRBV7-2 with TRBJ1-2, with a possible D match to TRBD1 (5 bases). V lost 6 bases, J lost 7 bases, and 18 bases lay in between. Germline V gene lookup returns CDR1 SGHTA and CDR2 FQGNSA. There are 14 residues in the CDR3. CDR3 in amino acids: CASRSGTPSSGYTF. DNA for the CDR3: TGTGCCAGCAGGTCCGGGACCCCCTCCAGTGGCTACACCTTC. Full variable domain (rest looked up from reference TRBV7-2 and TRBJ1-2): GAGVSQSPSNKVTEKGKDVELRCDPISGHTALYWYRQSLGQGLEFLIYFQGNSAPDKSGLPSDRFSAERTGGSVSTLTIQRTQQEDSAVYLCASRSGTPSSGYTFGSGTRLTVV.